The clone carrying this T cell receptor (beta chain) was counted ten times or more. The CDR3 regions of TCR beta were amplified from RNA transcripts. The TCR CDR3 was amplified in a first-round RT-PCR using the HTBI primer set. TCRdb passed the multiplex PCR reads through MiXCR, listing each CDR3 protein once. The profile shows around 300,000 distinct CDR3 sequences, roughly 13% of them singletons. The CDR3 runs 13 residues. Germline CDR1 ENHRY, CDR2 SYGVKD. After removal of 8 bases from V and 4 bases from J, the junction contained 2 bases not matched to a gene. The entry originates in a study of T cells in Graves' hyperthyroidism and ophthalmopathy. Across 18 months, stable Graves' hyperthyroidism was marked by no progression to ophthalmopathy. Exclusion of patients followed from uncontrolled infection, other autoimmune disease, pregnancy or lactation. Clinical symptoms, serum thyroxine, TRAb, thyroid ultrasound and orbital computed tomography established diagnosis.

This sequence was found in a woman in her thirties or forties with Graves' hyperthyroidism. The sample comprised blood. The rearrangement links TRBV10-3 to TRBJ2-3, with TRBD2 matching over 11 bases. The CDR3: CAIGTSGADTQYF. The CDR3 region has the DNA TGTGCCATCGGGACTAGCGGCGCAGATACGCAGTATTTT.